Listed below are T cell receptor beta chains from one sample, sequenced in a study of T cell responses to AZD1222 COVID-19 vaccine. The data were produced by immunoSEQ multiplex PCR, yet TCRdb's version contains in-frame clones alone and is incomplete. The table shows roughly 160,000 clones, with about 92% occurring only once. Source: peripheral blood, taken on day 0 of MenACWY control vaccination. The receptors derive from an adult in good health. The CDR3 runs from the conserved cysteine through the conserved F or W. A D gene is named only where the DNA matches it firmly. Size tells how often a clone was seen (once, few, many) or the class of an expanded clone, and some rows leave it out.

v_call: TRBV6-5; j_call: TRBJ1-1; d_call: NA; clone_size: NA; cdr3_nt: TGTGCCAGCAGTCAACAGGGAGAAGGCACTGAAGCTTTCTTT; cdr3_aa: CASSQQGEGTEAFF
v_call: TRBV5-1; j_call: TRBJ1-1; d_call: NA; clone_size: NA; cdr3_nt: TGCGCCAGCAGGAACCAGCGGGACACTGAAGCTTTCTTT; cdr3_aa: CASRNQRDTEAFF
v_call: TRBV7-9; j_call: TRBJ2-7; d_call: NA; clone_size: NA; cdr3_nt: TGTGCCAGCAGCTTAGCGCGGCTAGCTTCCTCCTACGAGCAGTACTTC; cdr3_aa: CASSLARLASSYEQYF
v_call: TRBV9; j_call: TRBJ2-1; d_call: TRBD2; clone_size: NA; cdr3_nt: TGTGCCAGCAGCCAGACTAGCGGGATAGGTGACTACAATGAGCAGTTCTTC; cdr3_aa: CASSQTSGIGDYNEQFF
v_call: TRBV3-1/TRBV3-2; j_call: TRBJ1-2; d_call: NA; clone_size: NA; cdr3_nt: TGTGCCAGCAGCCAAGAACCAGTTTCCTATGGCTACACCTTC; cdr3_aa: CASSQEPVSYGYTF
v_call: TRBV28; j_call: TRBJ2-7; d_call: TRBD1; clone_size: NA; cdr3_nt: TGTGCCAGCAGTCGGGACAGGGGGCTACCCTACGAGCAGTACTTC; cdr3_aa: CASSRDRGLPYEQYF
v_call: TRBV6-5; j_call: TRBJ2-7; d_call: NA; clone_size: NA; cdr3_nt: TGTGCCAGCAGCCGGGGTAGCGAGCAGTACTTC; cdr3_aa: CASSRGSEQYF
v_call: TRBV6-4; j_call: TRBJ2-1; d_call: NA; clone_size: NA; cdr3_nt: TGTGCCACCTCTCCCCAGCCCCTCAATGAGCAGTTCTTC; cdr3_aa: CATSPQPLNEQFF
v_call: TRBV3-1/TRBV3-2; j_call: TRBJ2-7; d_call: TRBD2; clone_size: NA; cdr3_nt: TGTGCCAGCAGCCAAGTTGGGCTAGCGGGAGTGCGGGAGCAGTACTTC; cdr3_aa: CASSQVGLAGVREQYF
v_call: TRBV12-3/TRBV12-4; j_call: TRBJ1-1; d_call: NA; clone_size: NA; cdr3_nt: TGTGCCAGCAGTTTCGATAGGGGCACTGAAGCTTTCTTT; cdr3_aa: CASSFDRGTEAFF
v_call: TRBV11-3; j_call: TRBJ1-1; d_call: NA; clone_size: NA; cdr3_nt: TGTGCCAGCAGCTTGGATGGGGGTTCTGACACTGAAGCTTTCTTT; cdr3_aa: CASSLDGGSDTEAFF
v_call: TRBV6-5; j_call: TRBJ2-1; d_call: NA; clone_size: once; cdr3_nt: TGTGCCAGCAGTCCCCCTACAGACAGGGGAGGGGAGCAGTTCTTC; cdr3_aa: CASSPPTDRGGEQFF
v_call: TRBV18; j_call: TRBJ2-1; d_call: TRBD2; clone_size: few; cdr3_nt: TGTGCCAGCTCGCCACTAGCGGGGGGGAACAATGAGCAGTTCTTC; cdr3_aa: CASSPLAGGNNEQFF
v_call: TRBV5-8; j_call: TRBJ1-2; d_call: TRBD1; clone_size: NA; cdr3_nt: TGTGCCAGCAGCCGGGACAGGGGCTATGGCTACACCTTC; cdr3_aa: CASSRDRGYGYTF
v_call: TRBV18; j_call: TRBJ1-2; d_call: NA; clone_size: NA; cdr3_nt: TGTGCCAGCTCACCAACCGCGGGACACTTAAACTATGGCTACACCTTC; cdr3_aa: CASSPTAGHLNYGYTF